The 13 T cell receptor beta chains listed next were all sequenced from one sample in a study of blood T cell repertoires in COVID-19. Assay used: immunoSEQ multiplex PCR; TCRdb lists only in-frame clones, some missing. Here the sample spans about 190,000 clones, about nine tenths being singletons. Material for sequencing was peripheral blood. These receptors all stem from a woman aged 30 to 39 with acute or convalescent COVID-19.

The V and J genes are TRBV11-2 and TRBJ2-3; D gene ambiguous. Trimming took 5 bases from V and 0 from J, leaving 9 bases between them. Germline V gives CDR1 SGHAT, CDR2 FQNNGV. This CDR3 comprises 14 residues. The CDR3 bases are TGTGCCAGCAGCCCCAGTCTCAGCACAGATACGCAGTATTTT. As protein: CASSPSLSTDTQYF.

This clone showed up just a few times. V usage is TRBV10-3 and J usage is TRBJ2-2; 9 positions agree with TRBD2. There are 16 residues in the CDR3. J lost 5 bases, V lost 1 base, and 5 bases had no gene match. Germline loops: CDR1 ENHRY, CDR2 SYGVKD. CDR3 sequence reads: CAISEWASGTTGELFF. The CDR3 region has the DNA TGTGCCATCAGTGAGTGGGCTAGCGGGACAACCGGGGAGCTGTTTTTT.

V usage is TRBV7-2 and J usage is TRBJ2-7; no reliable D call. The CDR3 sequence is 12 residues long. V was pared by 2 bases and J by 3 bases, with 5 bases between. The germline gives CDR1 SGHTA, CDR2 FQGNSA. CDR3 loop: CASSLPFYEQYF. The CDR3 DNA reads TGTGCCAGCAGCTTACCTTTCTACGAGCAGTACTTC.

This chain joins TRBV29-1 and TRBJ2-1; 12 bases are shared with TRBD2. The CDR3 spans 13 residues. The V gene's germline CDR1 is SQVTM and CDR2 ANQGSEA. Losses at the gene ends were 6 bases for V and 10 bases for J; bases not matched to a gene: 7. The CDR3, as DNA: TGCAGCGTCGGCACGACTAGCGGGAGAGAGCAGTTCTTC. Amino acid sequence: CSVGTTSGREQFF.

The J gene is TRBJ2-3, the V gene TRBV28; possibly TRBD1 for D (6 bases). This CDR3 is 15 amino acids long. CDR1 and CDR2 (germline): MDHEN, SYDVKM. Deletions cut 4 bases from V and 6 bases from J, with 17 bases between. In DNA, the CDR3 is TGTGCCAGCAGTTCAGTACCACAGGGAACCGATACGCAGTATTTT. This gives the protein CASSSVPQGTDTQYF.

This clone was seen just once. The chain employs TRBV9 and TRBJ2-3, with a tentative D call TRBD1 (6 bases). The germline gives CDR1 SGDLS, CDR2 YYNGEE. This CDR3 has 15 amino acids. Trimming removed 2 bases from V and 3 bases from J, with 13 bases in between. Here the CDR3 reads CASSVGQFLTDTQYF. CDR3 DNA: TGTGCCAGCAGCGTCGGACAGTTTTTAACAGATACGCAGTATTTT.

This CDR3 is CASSQDRYPPLHF. The CDR3 region has the DNA TGTGCCAGCAGCCAAGATCGGTACCCACCCCTCCACTTT. This chain joins TRBV14 and TRBJ1-6, with D uncertain. Trimming stripped 0 bases from V and 11 bases from J, with 8 bases between. CDR1 and CDR2 from the germline V gene are SGHDN and FVKESK. The CDR3 is made up of 13 amino acids. The full variable domain, with the rest looked up from reference TRBV14 and TRBJ1-6, is EAGVTQFPSHSVIEKGQTVTLRCDPISGHDNLYWYRRVMGKEIKFLLHFVKESKQDESGMPNNRFLAERTGGTYSTLKVQPAELEDSGVYFCASSQDRYPPLHFGNGTRLTVT.

The chain carries TRBV5-1 and TRBJ2-2; 7 bases fit TRBD1. Germline V CDR1 and CDR2: SGHRS, YFSETQ. V trimming: 4 bases; J trimming: 6 bases; junction bases outside the gene matches: 9. This CDR3 has 15 residues. This chain's CDR3 is CASSPSPDRPGELFF. The CDR3 DNA sequence: TGCGCCAGCAGCCCGAGTCCGGACAGGCCCGGGGAGCTGTTTTTT.

This clone was detected a few times. This sequence joins TRBV5-6 and TRBJ2-7; D is perhaps TRBD2 (6 bases). Germline V gene lookup returns CDR1 SGHDT and CDR2 YYEEEE. The ends were cut back, 5 bases at V and 3 bases at J, with 15 bases in the middle. CDR3 length equals 14 residues. The CDR3 DNA follows: TGTGCCAGCAGTAGGGGAGGCCCAAACTACGAGCAGTACTTC. This gives the protein CASSRGGPNYEQYF.

This clone appeared a single time. The chain links TRBV18 to TRBJ2-5; D is perhaps TRBD1 (5 bases). V lost 0 bases, J lost 6 bases, and 11 bases lay in between. Germline CDR1 reads KGHSH; CDR2 reads LQKENI. The CDR3 spans 14 residues. CDR3 loop: CASSPPRDVKTQYF. Written as DNA, the CDR3 is TGTGCCAGCTCACCACCCAGGGATGTGAAGACCCAGTACTTC.

The chain combines TRBV7-8 with TRBJ1-1; 9 nucleotides line up with TRBD1. In germline, CDR1 is SGHVS, CDR2 FQNEAQ. This CDR3 contains 13 residues. V was pared by 5 bases and J by 4 bases, with 2 bases of the junction left unmatched. CDR3 in DNA: TGTGCCAGCAGCGCGGACAGGGGCACTGAAGCTTTCTTT. Amino acid sequence: CASSADRGTEAFF.

The chain couples TRBV6-1 to TRBJ2-5; the D is unclear. Germline V gives CDR1 MNHNS, CDR2 SASEGT. Trimming stripped 1 base from V and 5 bases from J, with 5 bases between. This CDR3 is 12 amino acids long. The CDR3 sequence is CASSEVSETQYF. DNA for the CDR3: TGTGCCAGCAGTGAAGTATCGGAGACCCAGTACTTC.

V usage is TRBV5-1 and J usage is TRBJ2-3; D perhaps matches TRBD2 (6 bases). CDR1 and CDR2 (germline): SGHRS, YFSETQ. V lost 6 bases, J lost 6 bases, and 14 bases lay in between. This CDR3 is built from 13 residues. For the CDR3, the DNA is TGCGCCAGCACCGACCTTAGCGGCGATACGCAGTATTTT. Translating gives CASTDLSGDTQYF.